A selection of T cell receptor beta chains follows, all from one sample in a study of CD8 T cell repertoires and HIV-1 epitope variants. The antigens for these receptors are not known. Assay: immunoSEQ multiplex PCR; the TCRdb copy retains only in-frame clones and omits some. The data show roughly 5,200 clones, with less than 75% seen just once and about two fifths held by the top ten. The sample was cultured CD8+ T cells derived from PBMCs. The receptors originated from a male donor with HIV. Both conserved end residues are trimmed from each CDR3. Clone size is stated in some rows and not others, as once, few, many or a class when expanded.

j_call | clone_size | cdr3_length | v_call | cdr3_aa
TRBJ2-7 | NA | 12 | TRBV6-6 | ASSSLPGSGEQY
TRBJ2-7 | NA | 13 | TRBV4-1 | ASSLGPDSSYEQY
TRBJ2-3 | NA | 6 | TRBV28 | EPDTQY
TRBJ2-7 | NA | 13 | TRBV5-5 | ASSLGAGSSYEQY
TRBJ2-1 | few | 11 | TRBV28 | ASSLETGNEQF
TRBJ2-1 | NA | 11 | TRBV7-2 | ASSDGNYNEQF
TRBJ2-5 | NA | 12 | TRBV30 | AWSVGQGLETQY
TRBJ2-1 | NA | 14 | TRBV7-2 | ASSSAGTHVYNEQF
TRBJ2-7 | NA | 12 | TRBV19 | ASSIPGHHYEQY
TRBJ2-7 | NA | 11 | TRBV6-5 | ASSRGISGEQY
TRBJ2-1 | few | 14 | TRBV7-3 | ASSLAGQGSYNEQF
TRBJ1-4 | large | 17 | TRBV4-3 | ASSQDSTGNIATNEKLF
TRBJ2-7 | NA | 12 | TRBV5-1 | ASSLYAGGYEQY
TRBJ2-1 | once | 13 | TRBV7-8 | ASSPSGSPHNEQF
TRBJ1-4 | NA | 17 | TRBV5-6 | ASSSRDPERDSGWEKLF
TRBJ2-5 | medium-sized | 11 | TRBV15 | ATSRDRRETQY
TRBJ2-7 | NA | 13 | TRBV6-1 | ASSGQVMRGYEQY
TRBJ2-1 | NA | 14 | TRBV28 | ASSEDSGTAYNEQF
TRBJ1-1 | NA | 10 | TRBV5-5 | ASSLGYSEAF
TRBJ2-2 | NA | 13 | TRBV27 | ASSPVTGVPGELF
TRBJ1-1 | medium-sized | 13 | TRBV9 | ASSAGEILNTEAF
TRBJ2-1 | few | 13 | TRBV28 | ASGETGGSDDEQF
TRBJ1-1 | NA | 9 | TRBV21-1 | ASSRGTEAF
TRBJ1-1 | NA | 8 | TRBV20-1 | SAGEPEAF
TRBJ2-4 | NA | 10 | TRBV25-1 | ASTDSKNIQY
TRBJ1-4 | NA | 12 | TRBV2 | ASRGTGEYEKLF
TRBJ2-7 | NA | 14 | TRBV9 | ASSHPATGSSYEQY
TRBJ1-1 | few | 12 | TRBV4-1 | ASSPGSRGTEAF
TRBJ2-7 | NA | 13 | TRBV28 | ASSFPTGGYYEQY
TRBJ2-7 | few | 11 | TRBV4-3 | ASSQGTSNEQY
TRBJ2-5 | once | 13 | TRBV5-4 | ASSSGTGGGETQY
TRBJ1-2 | few | 13 | TRBV4-3 | ASSQELGSNYGYT